This is a list of T cell receptor beta chains from one sample in a study of spatial heterogeneity in lung cancer. TCRdb reprocessed the 5' RACE reads via MiXCR and lists one record per CDR3 protein. The sample has about 92,000 distinct CDR3 sequences, over 9.5% seen once. The sequenced sample was PBMCs, obtained at surgery. The receptors here all came from a male donor with early-stage non-small cell lung cancer. Both conserved end residues are part of each CDR3. Each record gives: D gene, clone size, J gene, V gene, CDR3 protein, CDR3 DNA. A D gene is named only where the DNA matches it firmly. Size values are once, few and many counts, or a class for expanded clones, and some rows have none.

>-|-|TRBJ1-5|TRBV4-3
CASSLPQGGLSNQPQHF
TGCGCCAGCAGTCTCCCACAGGGAGGACTCAGCAATCAGCCCCAGCATTTT
>-|-|TRBJ2-1|TRBV12-3/TRBV12-4
CASSLPSIYNEQFF
TGTGCCAGCAGTTTGCCTAGTATCTACAATGAGCAGTTCTTC
>-|-|TRBJ1-1|TRBV7-2
CASSPAVNTEAFF
TGTGCCAGCAGTCCGGCGGTGAACACTGAAGCTTTCTTT
>TRBD1|-|TRBJ2-3|TRBV7-9
CASSRGTGGWGRTDTQYF
TGTGCCAGCAGCCGTGGGACAGGGGGCTGGGGACGAACGGATACGCAGTATTTT
>-|few|TRBJ1-1|TRBV7-9
CASSFSEGEAFF
TGTGCCAGCAGTTTTTCGGAAGGCGAAGCTTTCTTT
>-|-|TRBJ2-3|TRBV6-1
CASTTGPEGTDTQYF
TGTGCCAGCACGACCGGCCCGGAGGGCACAGATACGCAGTATTTT
>TRBD2|-|TRBJ2-2|TRBV6-2/TRBV6-3
CASKTSGGPFELFF
TGTGCCAGCAAAACTAGCGGCGGACCGTTCGAGCTGTTTTTT
>-|few|TRBJ2-5|TRBV3-1
CASSQDRSRSFSTVETQYF
TGTGCCAGCAGCCAAGATAGGAGCAGGTCTTTTTCTACTGTAGAGACCCAGTACTTC
>-|-|TRBJ2-7|TRBV20-1
CSARVQGNHYEQYF
TGCAGTGCTAGAGTTCAGGGAAATCACTACGAGCAGTACTTC
>-|-|TRBJ1-1|TRBV11-2
CASSLIPGLLKGEAFF
TGTGCCAGCAGCTTAATCCCGGGACTCTTAAAGGGCGAAGCTTTCTTT
>TRBD2|-|TRBJ2-4|TRBV20-1
CSALHSGGPDIQYF
TGCAGTGCGCTACATAGCGGGGGGCCGGACATTCAGTACTTC
>-|-|TRBJ2-1|TRBV5-4
CASSPMPLGEYNEQFF
TGTGCCAGCAGCCCGATGCCTTTGGGTGAATACAATGAGCAGTTCTTC
>-|many|TRBJ1-2|TRBV5-1
CASSLEGNGYTF
TGCGCCAGCAGCTTGGAAGGGAATGGCTACACCTTC
>-|-|TRBJ2-1|TRBV12-3/TRBV12-4
CASSLSVGQFNEQFF
TGTGCCAGCAGTTTATCCGTCGGGCAATTCAATGAGCAGTTCTTC
>-|many|TRBJ2-1|TRBV3-1
CASSRISGNEQFF
TGTGCCAGCAGCCGAATAAGCGGCAATGAGCAGTTCTTC
>-|few|TRBJ2-7|TRBV7-2
CASSQPGAPYEQYF
TGTGCCAGCAGCCAACCGGGGGCCCCCTACGAGCAGTACTTC
>-|few|TRBJ1-1|TRBV18
CASSPQGSNTEAFF
TGTGCCAGCTCACCACAGGGCTCGAACACTGAAGCTTTCTTT
>TRBD1|few|TRBJ1-1|TRBV6-5
CASTLQGWGTEAFF
TGTGCCAGCACCCTACAGGGGTGGGGCACTGAAGCTTTCTTT
>TRBD1|few|TRBJ1-2|TRBV4-1
CASSQASGGQSYGYTF
TGCGCCAGCAGCCAGGCTTCCGGGGGACAGAGCTATGGCTACACCTTC
>-|many|TRBJ1-1|TRBV7-3
CASSLYAGKNTEAFF
TGTGCCAGCAGCTTATACGCAGGGAAGAACACTGAAGCTTTCTTT
>-|-|TRBJ2-5|TRBV5-4
CASSLPGDGVTQYF
TGTGCCAGCAGCTTGCCCGGGGACGGCGTGACCCAGTACTTC
>TRBD2|-|TRBJ2-7|TRBV7-2
CASSTRLAGEWEQYF
TGTGCCAGCAGCACAAGACTAGCGGGAGAATGGGAGCAGTACTTC
>-|few|TRBJ1-2|TRBV7-2
CASSSPGGPYGYTF
TGTGCCAGCAGCTCCCCAGGAGGGCCCTATGGCTACACCTTC
>TRBD2|few|TRBJ2-3|TRBV29-1
CSAYWTSALDTQYF
TGCAGCGCCTATTGGACTAGCGCCCTAGATACGCAGTATTTT
>-|many|TRBJ2-5|TRBV6-1
CASRAARDQETQYF
TGTGCCAGCAGAGCCGCTAGGGACCAAGAGACCCAGTACTTC
>TRBD2|few|TRBJ2-3|TRBV9
CASSVLTSGSADTQYF
TGTGCCAGCAGCGTTCTGACTAGCGGCTCAGCAGATACGCAGTATTTT
>TRBD1|many|TRBJ1-1|TRBV28
CAIKDRGVEAFF
TGTGCCATCAAGGACAGGGGAGTTGAAGCTTTCTTT
>TRBD1|-|TRBJ1-2|TRBV7-9
CASSFEGRGPSYYGYTF
TGTGCCAGCAGCTTTGAGGGCAGGGGGCCGAGTTACTATGGCTACACCTTC
>-|few|TRBJ2-1|TRBV14
CASSRGLGTGEQFF
TGTGCCAGCAGCCGAGGACTCGGTACGGGTGAGCAGTTCTTC
>-|few|TRBJ1-1|TRBV6-2/TRBV6-3
CASSTYKNTEAFF
TGTGCCAGCAGTACCTACAAGAACACTGAAGCTTTCTTT
>-|-|TRBJ2-7|TRBV7-9
CASSLSGDYEQYF
TGTGCCAGCAGCTTATCCGGCGATTACGAGCAGTACTTC